Described below is a single T cell receptor beta chain sequence and its context. CDR3 size: 16 residues. V lost 0 bases, J lost 4 bases, and 6 bases stayed unmatched. CDR1 and CDR2 (germline): SGHNT, YYREEE (reference sequence). Researchers sorted participants into cohorts using their self-reported clinical history. This specimen belongs to a study of blood T cell repertoires in COVID-19. Across the whole study: Nucleic acid was either cDNA or gDNA, and it came from T cells, B-cell-depleted T cells, or PBMCs.

Produced via immunoSEQ multiplex PCR; TCRdb's table is partial and in-frame only. The data hold about 310,000 clones, with over 75% observed a single time. The sequence was collected from a man aged 25 to 45 who had recovered from COVID-19. This chain connects TRBV5-4 to TRBJ2-1, with TRBD1 matching 8 bases. Material: PBMCs or T cells enriched from blood (not recorded which). DNA for the CDR3: TGTGCCAGCAGCTTGGGTTTGCAGGGGGCGTACAATGAGCAGTTCTTC. Amino acid sequence: CASSLGLQGAYNEQFF.